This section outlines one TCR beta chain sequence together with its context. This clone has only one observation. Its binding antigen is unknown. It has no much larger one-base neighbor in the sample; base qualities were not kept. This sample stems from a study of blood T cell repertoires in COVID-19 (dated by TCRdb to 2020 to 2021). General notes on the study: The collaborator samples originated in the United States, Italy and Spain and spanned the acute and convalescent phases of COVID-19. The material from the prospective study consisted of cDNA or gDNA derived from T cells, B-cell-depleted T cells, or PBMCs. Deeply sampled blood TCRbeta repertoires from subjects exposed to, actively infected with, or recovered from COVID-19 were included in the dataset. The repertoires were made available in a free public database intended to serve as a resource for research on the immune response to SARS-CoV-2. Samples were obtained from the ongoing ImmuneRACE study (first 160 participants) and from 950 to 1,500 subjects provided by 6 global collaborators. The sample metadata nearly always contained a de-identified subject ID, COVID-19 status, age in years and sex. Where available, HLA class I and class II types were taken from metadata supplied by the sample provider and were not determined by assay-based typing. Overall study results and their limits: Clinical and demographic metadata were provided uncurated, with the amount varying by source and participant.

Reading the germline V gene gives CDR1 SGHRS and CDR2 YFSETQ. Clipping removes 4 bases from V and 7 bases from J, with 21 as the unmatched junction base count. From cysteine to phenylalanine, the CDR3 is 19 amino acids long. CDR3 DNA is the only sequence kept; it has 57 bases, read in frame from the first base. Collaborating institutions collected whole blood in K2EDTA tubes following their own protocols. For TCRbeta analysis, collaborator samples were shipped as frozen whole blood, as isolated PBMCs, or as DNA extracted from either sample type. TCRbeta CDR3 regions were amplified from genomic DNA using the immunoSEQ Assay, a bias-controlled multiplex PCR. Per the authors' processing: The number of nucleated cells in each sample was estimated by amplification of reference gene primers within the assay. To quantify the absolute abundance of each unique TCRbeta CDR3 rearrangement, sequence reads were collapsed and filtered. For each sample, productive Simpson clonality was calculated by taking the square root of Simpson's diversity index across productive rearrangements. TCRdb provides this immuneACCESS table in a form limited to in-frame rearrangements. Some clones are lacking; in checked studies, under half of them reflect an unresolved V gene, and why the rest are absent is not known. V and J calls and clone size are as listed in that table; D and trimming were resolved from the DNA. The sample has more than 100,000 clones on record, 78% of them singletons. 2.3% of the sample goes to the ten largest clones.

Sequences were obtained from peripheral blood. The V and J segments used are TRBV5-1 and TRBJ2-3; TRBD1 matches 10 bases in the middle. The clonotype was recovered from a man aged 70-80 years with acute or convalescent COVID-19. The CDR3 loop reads CASSRDGQGVSTGTYTQYF. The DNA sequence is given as TGCGCCAGCAGCCGCGACGGACAGGGGGTTAGTACAGGAACCTATACGCAGTATTTT.